This is a list of T cell receptor beta chains from one sample in a study of control samples from healthy donors and cancer patients. Assay: immunoSEQ multiplex PCR; the TCRdb copy retains only in-frame clones and omits some. The table shows tens of thousands of clones, with roughly 83% occurring only once. The material sequenced was PBMCs. Every receptor here comes from a man aged 65 to 79 with lung cancer. The CDR3 runs from the conserved cysteine through the conserved F or W. D genes are given only for firm matches. Size is stated for part of the rows, as once, few or many counts, or as a class when the clone is expanded.

J gene: TRBJ2-3
CDR3 length: 13
V gene: TRBV27
D gene: -
clone size: -
CDR3 protein: CASSSEHTDTQYF
CDR3 DNA: TGTGCCAGCAGTTCAGAACACACAGATACGCAGTATTTT

J gene: TRBJ1-2
CDR3 length: 12
V gene: TRBV7-9
D gene: -
clone size: -
CDR3 protein: CASTGQSYGYTF
CDR3 DNA: TGTGCCAGCACCGGGCAATCCTATGGCTACACCTTC

J gene: TRBJ1-6
CDR3 length: 14
V gene: TRBV30
D gene: -
clone size: few
CDR3 protein: CAWGRASENSPLHF
CDR3 DNA: TGTGCCTGGGGTCGGGCCTCTGAGAATTCACCCCTCCACTTT

J gene: TRBJ1-3
CDR3 length: 15
V gene: TRBV5-1
D gene: -
clone size: -
CDR3 protein: CASSLAGQPENTIYF
CDR3 DNA: TGCGCCAGCAGCTTGGCCGGCCAGCCTGAAAACACCATATATTTT

J gene: TRBJ2-1
CDR3 length: 13
V gene: TRBV24-1
D gene: -
clone size: -
CDR3 protein: CATSDRLNNEQFF
CDR3 DNA: TGTGCCACCAGTGATCGACTGAACAATGAGCAGTTCTTC

J gene: TRBJ1-4
CDR3 length: 14
V gene: TRBV5-1
D gene: -
clone size: -
CDR3 protein: CASSLAGTNEKLFF
CDR3 DNA: TGCGCCAGCAGCTTGGCAGGAACTAATGAAAAACTGTTTTTT

J gene: TRBJ1-1
CDR3 length: 14
V gene: TRBV5-5
D gene: -
clone size: once
CDR3 protein: CASSLATVNTEAFF
CDR3 DNA: TGTGCCAGCAGCCTGGCGACAGTGAACACTGAAGCTTTCTTT

J gene: TRBJ1-3
CDR3 length: 15
V gene: TRBV4-3
D gene: -
clone size: -
CDR3 protein: CASSQEGSSGNTIYF
CDR3 DNA: TGCGCCAGCAGCCAAGAAGGCAGCTCTGGAAACACCATATATTTT

J gene: TRBJ1-4
CDR3 length: 14
V gene: TRBV25-1
D gene: -
clone size: -
CDR3 protein: CASSVGQLNEKLFF
CDR3 DNA: TGTGCCAGCAGTGTTGGACAGCTTAATGAAAAACTGTTTTTT

J gene: TRBJ1-5
CDR3 length: 13
V gene: TRBV2
D gene: -
clone size: -
CDR3 protein: CASGGLSNQPQHF
CDR3 DNA: TGTGCCAGCGGGGGGTTGAGCAATCAGCCCCAGCATTTT

J gene: TRBJ2-7
CDR3 length: 15
V gene: TRBV7-6
D gene: TRBD1
clone size: -
CDR3 protein: CASSPGQGAHYEQYF
CDR3 DNA: TGTGCCAGCAGCCCAGGACAGGGGGCGCACTACGAGCAGTACTTC

J gene: TRBJ1-2
CDR3 length: 13
V gene: TRBV6-5
D gene: -
clone size: once
CDR3 protein: CASGYNTNYGYTF
CDR3 DNA: TGTGCCAGCGGATACAACACTAACTATGGCTACACCTTC

J gene: TRBJ1-2
CDR3 length: 12
V gene: TRBV12-3/TRBV12-4
D gene: -
clone size: -
CDR3 protein: CASSLGNHGYTF
CDR3 DNA: TGTGCCAGCAGTTTGGGCAACCATGGCTACACCTTC

J gene: TRBJ2-7
CDR3 length: 15
V gene: TRBV28
D gene: TRBD1
clone size: -
CDR3 protein: CASSLPDRVPYEQYF
CDR3 DNA: TGTGCCAGCAGTCTCCCGGACAGGGTGCCCTACGAGCAGTACTTC

J gene: TRBJ1-2
CDR3 length: 15
V gene: TRBV15
D gene: -
clone size: -
CDR3 protein: CATSSEITGGAGYTF
CDR3 DNA: TGTGCCACCAGCAGTGAAATCACGGGGGGCGCGGGCTACACCTTC

J gene: TRBJ2-3
CDR3 length: 14
V gene: TRBV7-3
D gene: -
clone size: -
CDR3 protein: CASSLNGPPSTQYF
CDR3 DNA: TGTGCCAGCAGCCTAAACGGGCCCCCTTCAACGCAGTATTTT

J gene: TRBJ2-7
CDR3 length: 16
V gene: TRBV28
D gene: -
clone size: -
CDR3 protein: CASSRGGAGGSYEQYF
CDR3 DNA: TGTGCCAGCAGCCGTGGGGGGGCCGGAGGGTCCTACGAGCAGTACTTC

J gene: TRBJ1-5
CDR3 length: 14
V gene: TRBV24-1
D gene: TRBD1
clone size: once
CDR3 protein: CATSEGGTGQPQHF
CDR3 DNA: TGTGCCACCAGTGAAGGAGGGACAGGTCAGCCCCAGCATTTT

J gene: TRBJ2-5
CDR3 length: 16
V gene: TRBV7-2
D gene: TRBD1
clone size: -
CDR3 protein: CASSQGQGGKQETQYF
CDR3 DNA: TGTGCCAGCAGCCAAGGACAGGGGGGGAAGCAAGAGACCCAGTACTTC

J gene: TRBJ2-1
CDR3 length: 14
V gene: TRBV7-9
D gene: -
clone size: few
CDR3 protein: CASTGTPTYNEQFF
CDR3 DNA: TGTGCCAGCACCGGGACCCCTACCTACAATGAGCAGTTCTTC

J gene: TRBJ2-7
CDR3 length: 15
V gene: TRBV3-1/TRBV3-2
D gene: TRBD2
clone size: -
CDR3 protein: CARSPGGGRPYEQYF
CDR3 DNA: TGTGCCCGCAGCCCGGGGGGGGGACGTCCCTACGAGCAGTACTTC

J gene: TRBJ1-5
CDR3 length: 14
V gene: TRBV28
D gene: TRBD1
clone size: -
CDR3 protein: CASSLTGGNQPQHF
CDR3 DNA: TGTGCCAGCAGTTTAACAGGGGGCAATCAGCCCCAGCATTTT

J gene: TRBJ2-6
CDR3 length: 18
V gene: TRBV7-6
D gene: -
clone size: few
CDR3 protein: CASSLEERKGSGANVLTF
CDR3 DNA: TGTGCCAGCAGCTTAGAGGAACGGAAGGGCTCTGGGGCCAACGTCCTGACTTTC

J gene: TRBJ2-1
CDR3 length: 14
V gene: TRBV6-2/TRBV6-3
D gene: -
clone size: -
CDR3 protein: CASSYSPSVGEQFF
CDR3 DNA: TGTGCCAGCAGTTACTCCCCTAGCGTCGGTGAGCAGTTCTTC

J gene: TRBJ1-1
CDR3 length: 13
V gene: TRBV10-1
D gene: -
clone size: -
CDR3 protein: CASSRGPDTEAFF
CDR3 DNA: TGCGCCAGCAGCAGGGGTCCCGACACTGAAGCTTTCTTT

J gene: TRBJ2-2
CDR3 length: 15
V gene: TRBV14
D gene: -
clone size: few
CDR3 protein: CASSQAGVRTGELFF
CDR3 DNA: TGTGCCAGCAGCCAAGCCGGGGTGAGGACCGGGGAGCTGTTTTTT

J gene: TRBJ1-1
CDR3 length: 16
V gene: TRBV5-1
D gene: -
clone size: once
CDR3 protein: CASSFNPPGGSTEAFF
CDR3 DNA: TGCGCCAGCAGCTTTAACCCCCCGGGGGGGAGCACTGAAGCTTTCTTT

J gene: TRBJ2-7
CDR3 length: 14
V gene: TRBV4-3
D gene: -
clone size: -
CDR3 protein: CASSQARFSYEQYF
CDR3 DNA: TGCGCCAGCAGCCAAGCACGGTTCTCCTACGAGCAGTACTTC

J gene: TRBJ2-7
CDR3 length: 14
V gene: TRBV21-1
D gene: -
clone size: few
CDR3 protein: CASSNDRATYEQYF
CDR3 DNA: TGTGCCAGCAGCAACGACAGGGCAACATACGAGCAGTACTTC

J gene: TRBJ1-2
CDR3 length: 14
V gene: TRBV20-1
D gene: -
clone size: once
CDR3 protein: CSASLRVPIYGYTF
CDR3 DNA: TGCAGTGCTAGTCTAAGGGTGCCCATCTATGGCTACACCTTC

J gene: TRBJ2-2
CDR3 length: 14
V gene: TRBV10-2
D gene: -
clone size: -
CDR3 protein: CASSAGPFTGELFF
CDR3 DNA: TGCGCCAGCAGCGCGGGGCCCTTCACCGGGGAGCTGTTTTTT

J gene: TRBJ1-6
CDR3 length: 18
V gene: TRBV11-2
D gene: -
clone size: -
CDR3 protein: CASSLALVFGAHNSPLHF
CDR3 DNA: TGTGCCAGCAGCTTAGCCCTTGTTTTCGGGGCCCATAATTCACCCCTCCACTTT

J gene: TRBJ1-6
CDR3 length: 15
V gene: TRBV9
D gene: -
clone size: -
CDR3 protein: CASSVSPGRNSPLHF
CDR3 DNA: TGTGCCAGCAGCGTATCCCCGGGACGGAATTCACCCCTCCACTTT

J gene: TRBJ1-5
CDR3 length: 15
V gene: TRBV4-3
D gene: -
clone size: -
CDR3 protein: CASSQDKGYNQPQHF
CDR3 DNA: TGCGCCAGCAGCCAAGATAAGGGGTACAATCAGCCCCAGCATTTT

J gene: TRBJ2-2
CDR3 length: 16
V gene: TRBV11-2
D gene: TRBD1
clone size: -
CDR3 protein: CASSRQGATNTGELFF
CDR3 DNA: TGTGCCAGCAGCCGCCAGGGGGCCACGAACACCGGGGAGCTGTTTTTT

J gene: TRBJ1-2
CDR3 length: 13
V gene: TRBV19
D gene: -
clone size: -
CDR3 protein: CASSPTPNYGYTF
CDR3 DNA: TGTGCCAGTAGTCCGACACCTAACTATGGCTACACCTTC

J gene: TRBJ2-1
CDR3 length: 15
V gene: TRBV5-1
D gene: TRBD2
clone size: -
CDR3 protein: CASSSGLAGGNEQFF
CDR3 DNA: TGCGCCAGCAGCTCTGGACTAGCGGGGGGGAATGAGCAGTTCTTC

J gene: TRBJ2-2
CDR3 length: 11
V gene: TRBV19
D gene: -
clone size: many
CDR3 protein: CASNWAGELFF
CDR3 DNA: TGTGCCAGTAACTGGGCCGGGGAGCTGTTTTTT

J gene: TRBJ1-2
CDR3 length: 14
V gene: TRBV6-2/TRBV6-3
D gene: -
clone size: -
CDR3 protein: CASSYGPLRYGYTF
CDR3 DNA: TGTGCCAGCAGTTACGGCCCCCTCAGATATGGCTACACCTTC

J gene: TRBJ2-3
CDR3 length: 15
V gene: TRBV7-9
D gene: TRBD2
clone size: -
CDR3 protein: CASSLVGGDTDTQYF
CDR3 DNA: TGTGCCAGCAGCTTAGTTGGGGGGGATACAGATACGCAGTATTTT

J gene: TRBJ2-2
CDR3 length: 15
V gene: TRBV10-2
D gene: TRBD1
clone size: -
CDR3 protein: CASRRQGTNTGELFF
CDR3 DNA: TGCGCCAGCAGACGACAGGGGACGAACACCGGGGAGCTGTTTTTT

J gene: TRBJ2-7
CDR3 length: 15
V gene: TRBV6-2/TRBV6-3
D gene: -
clone size: -
CDR3 protein: CASSSDGVGNYEQYF
CDR3 DNA: TGTGCCAGCAGCTCGGACGGCGTGGGAAACTACGAGCAGTACTTC

J gene: TRBJ2-3
CDR3 length: 11
V gene: TRBV19
D gene: -
clone size: -
CDR3 protein: CATPSTDTQYF
CDR3 DNA: TGTGCCACCCCTAGCACAGATACGCAGTATTTT

J gene: TRBJ2-7
CDR3 length: 14
V gene: TRBV7-8
D gene: -
clone size: -
CDR3 protein: CASSVSRGSYEQYF
CDR3 DNA: TGTGCCAGCAGCGTATCGCGCGGAAGCTACGAGCAGTACTTC

J gene: TRBJ2-1
CDR3 length: 12
V gene: TRBV29-1
D gene: -
clone size: -
CDR3 protein: CSVEGGRNEQFF
CDR3 DNA: TGCAGCGTTGAGGGGGGCCGCAATGAGCAGTTCTTC

J gene: TRBJ2-3
CDR3 length: 14
V gene: TRBV24-1
D gene: -
clone size: -
CDR3 protein: CATSRRLGADTQYF
CDR3 DNA: TGTGCCACCAGCCGTCGACTAGGTGCGGATACGCAGTATTTT